This T cell receptor beta chain was identified during a study of T cell changes during pregnancy in multiple sclerosis. The repertoire was sequenced with immunoSEQ multiplex PCR; TCRdb's copy has only in-frame clones and lacks some. There are more than 40,000 clones in the sample; 85% to 95% occur only once, and 0.55% to 0.75% lies in the top ten. The CDR3 consists of 15 residues. In germline, CDR1 is SEHNR, CDR2 FQNEAQ (reference sequence). The ends were cut back, 5 bases at V and 0 bases at J, with 13 bases in the middle. The TCR originated in a female donor with multiple sclerosis, enrolled in a pregnancy study. The chain has TRBV7-9 and TRBJ1-2; D is perhaps TRBD1 (6 bases). The material was CD4+ T cells from peripheral blood mononuclear cells, obtained in the second trimester of pregnancy. CDR3 DNA sequence: TGTGCCAGCAGCGCACCAGGACAGACTAACTATGGCTACACCTTC. Translating gives CASSAPGQTNYGYTF.